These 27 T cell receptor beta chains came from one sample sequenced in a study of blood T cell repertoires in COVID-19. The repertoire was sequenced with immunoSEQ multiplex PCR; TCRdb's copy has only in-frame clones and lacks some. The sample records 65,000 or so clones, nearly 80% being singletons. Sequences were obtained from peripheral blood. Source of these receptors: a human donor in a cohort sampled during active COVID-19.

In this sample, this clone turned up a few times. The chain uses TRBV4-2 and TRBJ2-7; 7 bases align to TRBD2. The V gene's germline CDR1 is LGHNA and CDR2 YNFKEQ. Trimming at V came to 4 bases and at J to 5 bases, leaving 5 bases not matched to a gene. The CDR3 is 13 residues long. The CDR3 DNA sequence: TGTGCCAGCAGCCGAGGACTAGAACACGAGCAGTACTTC. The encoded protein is CASSRGLEHEQYF.

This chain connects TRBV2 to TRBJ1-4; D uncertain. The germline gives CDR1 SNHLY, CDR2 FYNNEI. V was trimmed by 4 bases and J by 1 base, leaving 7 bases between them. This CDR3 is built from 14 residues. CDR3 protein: CASSVWQTNEKLFF. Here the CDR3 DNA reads TGTGCCAGCAGTGTCTGGCAAACTAATGAAAAACTGTTTTTT.

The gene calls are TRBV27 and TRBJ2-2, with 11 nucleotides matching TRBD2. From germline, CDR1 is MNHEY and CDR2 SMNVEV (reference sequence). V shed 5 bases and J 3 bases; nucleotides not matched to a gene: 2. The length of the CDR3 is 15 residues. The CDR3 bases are TGTGCCAGCAGTGTGGGACTAGCGGACACCGGGGAGCTGTTTTTT. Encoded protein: CASSVGLADTGELFF.

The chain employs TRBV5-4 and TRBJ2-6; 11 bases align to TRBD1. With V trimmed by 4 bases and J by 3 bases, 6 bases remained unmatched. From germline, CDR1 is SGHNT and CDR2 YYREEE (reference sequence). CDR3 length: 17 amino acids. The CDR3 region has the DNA TGTGCCAGCAGCCCCGGACAGGGGGCCGGTGGGGCCAACGTCCTGACTTTC. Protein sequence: CASSPGQGAGGANVLTF.

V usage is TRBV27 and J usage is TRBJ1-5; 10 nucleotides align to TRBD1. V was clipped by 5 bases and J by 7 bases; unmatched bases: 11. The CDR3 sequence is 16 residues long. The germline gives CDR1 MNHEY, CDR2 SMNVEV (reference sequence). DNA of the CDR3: TGTGCCAGCAGTCTCGGCACCGGGACAGGGGACCAGCCCCAGCATTTT. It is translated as CASSLGTGTGDQPQHF.

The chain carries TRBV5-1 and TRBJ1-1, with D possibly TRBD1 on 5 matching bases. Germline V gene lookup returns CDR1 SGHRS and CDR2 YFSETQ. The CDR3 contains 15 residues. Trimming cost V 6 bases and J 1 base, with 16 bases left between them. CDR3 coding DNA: TGCGCCAGCACCACTGGCCTTGGGGCGAACACTGAAGCTTTCTTT. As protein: CASTTGLGANTEAFF. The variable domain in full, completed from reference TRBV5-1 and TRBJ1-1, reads KAGVTQTPRYLIKTRGQQVTLSCSPISGHRSVSWYQQTPGQGLQFLFEYFSETQRNKGNFPGRFSGRQFSNSRSEMNVSTLELGDSALYLCASTTGLGANTEAFFGQGTRLTVV.

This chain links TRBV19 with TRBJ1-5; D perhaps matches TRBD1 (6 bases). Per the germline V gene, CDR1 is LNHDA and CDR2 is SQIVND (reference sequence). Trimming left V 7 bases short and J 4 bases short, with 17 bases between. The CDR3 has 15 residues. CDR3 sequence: CASTPRTVLNQPQHF. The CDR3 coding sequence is TGTGCCAGTACCCCAAGGACAGTATTAAATCAGCCCCAGCATTTT. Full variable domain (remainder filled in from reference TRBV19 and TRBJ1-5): DGGITQSPKYLFRKEGQNVTLSCEQNLNHDAMYWYRQDPGQGLRLIYYSQIVNDFQKGDIAEGYSVSREKKESFPLTVTSAQKNPTAFYLCASTPRTVLNQPQHFGDGTRLSIL.

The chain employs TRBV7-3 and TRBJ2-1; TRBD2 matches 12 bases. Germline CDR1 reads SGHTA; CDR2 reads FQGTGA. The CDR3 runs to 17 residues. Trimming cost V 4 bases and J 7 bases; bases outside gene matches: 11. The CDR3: CASSSQSPGTSGNEQFF. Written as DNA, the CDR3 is TGTGCCAGCAGCTCCCAATCCCCCGGGACTAGCGGGAATGAGCAGTTCTTC. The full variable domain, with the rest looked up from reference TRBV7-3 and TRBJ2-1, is GAGVSQTPSNKVTEKGKYVELRCDPISGHTALYWYRQSLGQGPEFLIYFQGTGAADDSGLPNDRFFAVRPEGSVSTLKIQRTERGDSAVYLCASSSQSPGTSGNEQFFGPGTRLTVL.

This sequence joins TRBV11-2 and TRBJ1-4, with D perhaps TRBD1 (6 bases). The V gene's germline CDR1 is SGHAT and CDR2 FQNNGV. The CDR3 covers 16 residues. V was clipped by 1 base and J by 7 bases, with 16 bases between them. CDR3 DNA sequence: TGTGCCAGCAGCTTAGGAGGGGGGGGGCTCGGTGAAAAACTGTTTTTT. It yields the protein CASSLGGGGLGEKLFF.

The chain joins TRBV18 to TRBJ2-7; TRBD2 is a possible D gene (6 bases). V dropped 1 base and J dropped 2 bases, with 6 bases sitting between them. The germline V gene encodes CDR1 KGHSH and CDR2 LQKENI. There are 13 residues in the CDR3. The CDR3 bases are TGTGCCAGCTCACCACGGACTACCTACGAGCAGTACTTC. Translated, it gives CASSPRTTYEQYF.

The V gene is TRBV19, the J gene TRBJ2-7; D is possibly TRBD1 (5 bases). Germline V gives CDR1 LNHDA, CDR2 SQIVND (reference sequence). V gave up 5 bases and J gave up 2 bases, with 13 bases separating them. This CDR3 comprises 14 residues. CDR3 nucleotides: TGTGCCAGTAGTGCTCAGCAGGGAACCTACGAGCAGTACTTC. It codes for CASSAQQGTYEQYF.

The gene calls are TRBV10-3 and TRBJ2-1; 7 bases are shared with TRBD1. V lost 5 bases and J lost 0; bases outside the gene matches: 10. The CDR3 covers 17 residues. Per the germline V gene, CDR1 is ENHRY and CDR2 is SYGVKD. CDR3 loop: CAISLLGTASSYNEQFF. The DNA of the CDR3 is TGTGCCATCAGTCTTCTTGGGACAGCCAGCTCCTACAATGAGCAGTTCTTC.

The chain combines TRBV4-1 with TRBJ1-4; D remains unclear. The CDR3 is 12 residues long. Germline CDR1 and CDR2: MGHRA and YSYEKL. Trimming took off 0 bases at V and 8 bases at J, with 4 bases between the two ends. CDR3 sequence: CASSQDREKLFF. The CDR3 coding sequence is TGCGCCAGCAGCCAAGACAGAGAAAAACTGTTTTTT.

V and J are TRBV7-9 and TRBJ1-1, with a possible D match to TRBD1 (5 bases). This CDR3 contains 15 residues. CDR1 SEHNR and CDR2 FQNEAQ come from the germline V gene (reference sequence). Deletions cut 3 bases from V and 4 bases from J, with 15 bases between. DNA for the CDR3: TGTGCCAGCAGCTTGGACCCCGGGGGGGGCACTGAAGCTTTCTTT. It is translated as CASSLDPGGGTEAFF.

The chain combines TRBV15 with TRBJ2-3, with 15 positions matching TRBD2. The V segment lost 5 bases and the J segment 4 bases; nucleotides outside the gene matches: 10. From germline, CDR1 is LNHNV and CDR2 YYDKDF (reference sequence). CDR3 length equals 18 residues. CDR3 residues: CATSGGRTSGGGADTQYF. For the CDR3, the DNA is TGTGCCACCAGCGGCGGACGGACTAGCGGGGGGGGTGCAGATACGCAGTATTTT.

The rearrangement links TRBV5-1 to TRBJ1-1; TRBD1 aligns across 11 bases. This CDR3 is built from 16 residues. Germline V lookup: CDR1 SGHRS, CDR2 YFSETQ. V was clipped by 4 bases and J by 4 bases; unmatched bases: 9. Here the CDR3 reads CASSLGQGAIATEAFF. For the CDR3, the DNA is TGCGCCAGCAGCCTAGGACAGGGGGCGATCGCCACTGAAGCTTTCTTT.

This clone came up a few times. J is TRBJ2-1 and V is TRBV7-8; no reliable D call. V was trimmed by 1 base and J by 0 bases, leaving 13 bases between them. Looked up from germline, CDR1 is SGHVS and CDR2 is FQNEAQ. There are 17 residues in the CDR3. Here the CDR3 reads CASSLVGFRSSYNEQFF. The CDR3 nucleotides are TGTGCCAGCAGCTTAGTGGGTTTTCGGAGCTCCTACAATGAGCAGTTCTTC.

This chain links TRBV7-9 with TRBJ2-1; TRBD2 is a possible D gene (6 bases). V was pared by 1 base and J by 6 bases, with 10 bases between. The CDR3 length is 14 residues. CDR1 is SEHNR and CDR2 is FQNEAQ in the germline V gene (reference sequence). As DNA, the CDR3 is TGTGCCAGCAGCTTAGAACTAGCAAGCAATGAGCAGTTCTTC. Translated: CASSLELASNEQFF.

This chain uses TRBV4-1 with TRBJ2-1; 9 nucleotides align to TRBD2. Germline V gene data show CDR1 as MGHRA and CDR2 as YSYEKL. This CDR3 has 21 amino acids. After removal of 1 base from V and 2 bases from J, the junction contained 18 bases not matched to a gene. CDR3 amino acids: CASSQVIAGERNRGTYNEQFF. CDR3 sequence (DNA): TGCGCCAGCAGCCAAGTCATAGCGGGAGAACGTAATAGAGGGACCTACAATGAGCAGTTCTTC.

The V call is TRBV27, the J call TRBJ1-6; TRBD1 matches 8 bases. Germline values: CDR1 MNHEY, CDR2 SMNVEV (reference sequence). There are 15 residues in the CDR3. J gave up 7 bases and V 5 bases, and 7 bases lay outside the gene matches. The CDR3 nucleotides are TGTGCCAGCAGTACCCGGACAGGGTACAATTCACCCCTCCACTTT. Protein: CASSTRTGYNSPLHF.

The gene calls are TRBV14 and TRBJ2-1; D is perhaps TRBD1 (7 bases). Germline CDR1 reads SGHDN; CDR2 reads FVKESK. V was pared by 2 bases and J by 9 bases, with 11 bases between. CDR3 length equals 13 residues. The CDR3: CASSQLQGGEQFF. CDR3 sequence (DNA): TGTGCCAGCAGCCAACTCCAGGGGGGTGAGCAGTTCTTC.

The CDR3 DNA reads as TGTGCCAGCAGCTTAGGAGGGGGCCTCAATTCACCCCTCCACTTT. Amino acid sequence: CASSLGGGLNSPLHF. This rearrangement joins TRBV7-2 to TRBJ1-6; TRBD1 agrees at 7 bases. With V trimmed by 1 base and J by 7 bases, 4 bases remained unmatched. Germline CDR1 SGHTA, CDR2 FQGNSA. The CDR3 has 15 residues. The full variable domain, rest sourced from reference TRBV7-2 and TRBJ1-6, is GAGVSQSPSNKVTEKGKDVELRCDPISGHTALYWYRQSLGQGLEFLIYFQGNSAPDKSGLPSDRFSAERTGGSVSTLTIQRTQQEDSAVYLCASSLGGGLNSPLHFGNGTRLTVT.

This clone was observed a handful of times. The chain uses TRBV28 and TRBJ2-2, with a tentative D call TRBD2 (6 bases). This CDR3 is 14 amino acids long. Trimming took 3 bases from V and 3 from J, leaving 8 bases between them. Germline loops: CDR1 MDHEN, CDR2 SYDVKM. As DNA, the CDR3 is TGTGCCAGCAGTTTTAGGGAGGACACCGGGGAGCTGTTTTTT. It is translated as CASSFREDTGELFF.

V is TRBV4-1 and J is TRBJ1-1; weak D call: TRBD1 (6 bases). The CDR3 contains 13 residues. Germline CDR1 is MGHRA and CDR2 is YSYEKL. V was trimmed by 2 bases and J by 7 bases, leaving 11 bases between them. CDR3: CASSQPNRDEAFF. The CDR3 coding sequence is TGCGCCAGCAGCCAACCAAACAGGGATGAAGCTTTCTTT.

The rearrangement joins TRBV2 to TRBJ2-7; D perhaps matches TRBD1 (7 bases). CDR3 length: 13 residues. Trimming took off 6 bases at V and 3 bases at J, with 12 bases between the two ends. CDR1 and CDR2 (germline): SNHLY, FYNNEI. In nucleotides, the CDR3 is TGTGCCAGCAGCCAGGGGGGCGTCTACGAGCAGTACTTC. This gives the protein CASSQGGVYEQYF.

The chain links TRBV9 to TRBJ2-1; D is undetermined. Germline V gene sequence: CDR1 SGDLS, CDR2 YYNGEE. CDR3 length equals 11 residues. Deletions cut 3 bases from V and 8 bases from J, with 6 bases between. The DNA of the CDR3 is TGTGCCAGCAGCGGGGCATATGAGCAGTTCTTC. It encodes CASSGAYEQFF.

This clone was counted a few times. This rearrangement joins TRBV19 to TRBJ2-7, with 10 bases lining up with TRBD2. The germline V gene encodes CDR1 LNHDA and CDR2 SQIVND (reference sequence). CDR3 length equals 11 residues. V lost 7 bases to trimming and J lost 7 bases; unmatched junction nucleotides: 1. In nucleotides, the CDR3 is TGTGCCAGTACAGCGGGGGGGGAGCAGTACTTC. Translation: CASTAGGEQYF.